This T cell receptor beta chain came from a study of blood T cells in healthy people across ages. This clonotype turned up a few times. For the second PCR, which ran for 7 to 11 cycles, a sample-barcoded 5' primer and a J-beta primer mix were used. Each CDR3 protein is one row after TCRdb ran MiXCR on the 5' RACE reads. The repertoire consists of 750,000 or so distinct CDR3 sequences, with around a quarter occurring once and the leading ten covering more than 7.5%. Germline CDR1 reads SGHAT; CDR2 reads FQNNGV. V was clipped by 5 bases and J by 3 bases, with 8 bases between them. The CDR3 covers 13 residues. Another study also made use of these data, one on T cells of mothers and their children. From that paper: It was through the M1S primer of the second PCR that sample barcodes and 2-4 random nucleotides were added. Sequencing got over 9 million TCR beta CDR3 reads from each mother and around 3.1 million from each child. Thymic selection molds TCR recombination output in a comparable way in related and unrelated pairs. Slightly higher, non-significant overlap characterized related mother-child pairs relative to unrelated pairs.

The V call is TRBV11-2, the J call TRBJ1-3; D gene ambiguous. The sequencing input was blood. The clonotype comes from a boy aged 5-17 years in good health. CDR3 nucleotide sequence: TGTGCCAGCAGCCAAATCGATGGAAACACCATATATTTT. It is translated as CASSQIDGNTIYF.